The rows below give T cell receptor beta chains drawn from one sample of a study of cytomegalovirus exposure and HLA in healthy donors. Here immunoSEQ multiplex PCR was the method, and the copy in TCRdb shows in-frame clones only, minus some. The repertoire holds some 220,000 clones, with 78% as singletons. The sequenced sample was PBMCs. The receptors here all came from a boy between 5 and 17 years old in good health and CMV-seronegative. Both conserved end residues are part of each CDR3. Each record gives: V gene, J gene, D gene, clone size, CDR3 protein, CDR3 DNA. A D gene is named only where the DNA matches it firmly. The size of a clone is reported for some rows only, either as once, few or many, or as a class for expanded clones.

>TRBV18|TRBJ2-7|TRBD2|-
CASSPPASGGYEQYF
TGTGCCAGCTCACCACCGGCTAGCGGGGGCTACGAGCAGTACTTC
>TRBV6-6|TRBJ2-1|TRBD2|-
CASSYSREVGYNEQFF
TGTGCCAGCAGTTACTCCCGGGAGGTGGGCTACAATGAGCAGTTCTTC
>TRBV7-2|TRBJ2-3|-|-
CASSNKLEGIADTQYF
TGTGCCAGCAGCAACAAACTAGAGGGCATAGCAGATACGCAGTATTTT
>TRBV19|TRBJ1-1|TRBD1|-
CASSFRDSAEAFF
TGTGCCAGTAGTTTCCGGGACAGTGCTGAAGCTTTCTTT
>TRBV13|TRBJ2-1|TRBD2|-
CASSYLAGGPNEQFF
TGTGCCAGCAGCTACCTAGCGGGAGGGCCGAATGAGCAGTTCTTC
>TRBV19|TRBJ1-5|TRBD1|few
CASNTRGLGNQPQHF
TGTGCCAGTAACACTAGGGGGCTAGGGAATCAGCCCCAGCATTTT
>TRBV21-1|TRBJ2-5|-|-
CASSKMGTSVPQETQYF
TGTGCCAGCAGCAAAATGGGGACTAGCGTCCCCCAAGAGACCCAGTACTTC
>TRBV7-8|TRBJ2-5|-|-
CASSLGGPGGQETQYF
TGTGCCAGCAGCTTAGGCGGCCCCGGGGGCCAAGAGACCCAGTACTTC
>TRBV10-3|TRBJ2-5|TRBD1|-
CAISPRGPETQYF
TGTGCCATCAGTCCCAGGGGGCCAGAGACCCAGTACTTC
>TRBV5-4|TRBJ2-3|-|-
CASSLTPSGDTQYF
TGTGCCAGCAGCTTGACTCCAAGCGGAGATACGCAGTATTTT
>TRBV4-2|TRBJ2-7|TRBD2|-
CASSQDKAGGDEQYF
TGTGCCAGCAGCCAAGATAAAGCGGGAGGGGACGAGCAGTACTTC
>TRBV12-5|TRBJ2-2|-|-
CASGLVLSNLGQTIFTGELFF
TGTGCTAGTGGTTTGGTTCTATCTAATCTCGGACAGACTATTTTTACCGGGGAGCTGTTTTTT
>TRBV11-2|TRBJ2-7|-|-
CASSDTGRGTYEQYF
TGTGCCAGCAGCGACACGGGAAGGGGGACCTACGAGCAGTACTTC
>TRBV5-4|TRBJ2-1|TRBD2|-
CASSAMTSGEYNEQFF
TGTGCCAGCAGCGCTATGACTAGCGGGGAATACAATGAGCAGTTCTTC
>TRBV27|TRBJ2-1|TRBD1|few
CASSSPTRQGISWFGYNEQFF
TGTGCCAGCAGTTCTCCCACTCGACAGGGCATTAGCTGGTTCGGCTACAATGAGCAGTTCTTC
>TRBV5-5|TRBJ2-3|-|-
CASSPRGGAGNTDTQYF
TGTGCCAGCAGCCCTCGCGGGGGCGCAGGGAACACAGATACGCAGTATTTT
>TRBV15|TRBJ2-7|TRBD1|-
CATSGGQPYEQYF
TGTGCCACCAGCGGGGGACAGCCCTACGAGCAGTACTTC
>TRBV19|TRBJ1-4|-|-
CASSPGLGRGEKLFF
TGTGCCAGTAGCCCGGGACTGGGAAGAGGTGAAAAACTGTTTTTT
>TRBV19|TRBJ2-2|TRBD2|-
CASRPSGRGNTGELFF
TGTGCCAGTAGGCCTAGCGGGAGAGGGAACACCGGGGAGCTGTTTTTT
>TRBV19|TRBJ2-2|-|once
CASSEGPGELFF
TGTGCCAGTAGTGAGGGCCCCGGGGAGCTGTTTTTT
>TRBV11-3|TRBJ2-3|TRBD2|-
CASSLGEGADTQYF
TGTGCCAGCAGCTTAGGGGAGGGAGCAGATACGCAGTATTTT
>TRBV5-1|TRBJ2-7|-|-
CASSLYPDTLSSYEQYF
TGCGCCAGCAGCTTGTACCCCGACACGTTGAGCTCCTACGAGCAGTACTTC
>TRBV5-6|TRBJ2-5|-|-
CASSLQGQETQYF
TGTGCCAGCAGCTTGCAGGGCCAAGAGACCCAGTACTTC
>TRBV6-5|TRBJ1-2|-|-
CASSYRRTEGYGYTF
TGTGCCAGCAGTTATAGGCGAACGGAGGGCTATGGCTACACCTTC
>TRBV29-1|TRBJ2-1|-|once
CSVELSVSSHNEQFF
TGCAGCGTTGAACTTAGCGTTTCTTCCCACAATGAGCAGTTCTTC
>TRBV5-6|TRBJ1-4|TRBD1|few
CASSLGGGTAEKLFF
TGTGCCAGCAGCTTGGGGGGCGGGACAGCCGAAAAACTGTTTTTT
>TRBV7-9|TRBJ1-1|-|once
CASSIRDTEAFF
TGTGCCAGCAGCATTCGGGACACTGAAGCTTTCTTT
>TRBV2|TRBJ2-3|-|-
CASSETGLDTQYF
TGTGCCAGCAGTGAAACAGGCCTGGATACGCAGTATTTT
>TRBV19|TRBJ1-1|-|-
CASSIVTPGEAFF
TGTGCCAGTAGTATAGTTACACCGGGTGAAGCTTTCTTT